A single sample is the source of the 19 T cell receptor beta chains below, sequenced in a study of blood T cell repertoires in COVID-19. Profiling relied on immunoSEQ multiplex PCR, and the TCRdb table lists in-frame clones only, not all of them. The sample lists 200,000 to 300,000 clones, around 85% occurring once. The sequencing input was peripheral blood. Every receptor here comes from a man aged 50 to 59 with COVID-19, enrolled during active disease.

CDR3 DNA: TGTGCCAGCAGCTACCGGGACAGCTACACCGGGGAGCTGTTTTTT. It encodes CASSYRDSYTGELFF. This chain uses TRBV7-2 with TRBJ2-2, with 7 bases that match TRBD1. The germline V gene encodes CDR1 SGHTA and CDR2 FQGNSA. This CDR3 comprises 15 residues. J gave up 3 bases and V 4 bases, and 5 bases lay outside the gene matches.

The DNA of the CDR3 is TGCGCCAGCAGCGCCGGGACAGACACAGATACGCAGTATTTT. Amino acid sequence: CASSAGTDTDTQYF. The J gene is TRBJ2-3, the V gene TRBV5-1; 7 bases match TRBD1. Germline loops: CDR1 SGHRS, CDR2 YFSETQ. The CDR3 has 14 amino acids. The V gene end was trimmed by 4 bases and the J gene end by 2 bases; junction bases not matched to a gene: 4. The variable domain in full, with the rest retrieved from reference TRBV5-1 and TRBJ2-3, is KAGVTQTPRYLIKTRGQQVTLSCSPISGHRSVSWYQQTPGQGLQFLFEYFSETQRNKGNFPGRFSGRQFSNSRSEMNVSTLELGDSALYLCASSAGTDTDTQYFGPGTRLTVL.

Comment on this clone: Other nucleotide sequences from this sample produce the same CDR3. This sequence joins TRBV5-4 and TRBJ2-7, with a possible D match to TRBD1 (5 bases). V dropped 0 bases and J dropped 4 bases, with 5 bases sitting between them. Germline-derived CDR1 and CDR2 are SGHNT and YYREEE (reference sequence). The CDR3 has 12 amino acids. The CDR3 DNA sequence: TGTGCCAGCAGCTTGGACAGGTACGAGCAGTACTTC. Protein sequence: CASSLDRYEQYF.

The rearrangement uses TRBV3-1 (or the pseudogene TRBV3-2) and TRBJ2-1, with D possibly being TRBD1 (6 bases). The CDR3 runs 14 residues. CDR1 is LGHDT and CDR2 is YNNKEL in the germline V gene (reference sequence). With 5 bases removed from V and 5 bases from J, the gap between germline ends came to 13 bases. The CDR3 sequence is CASSAGTLDNEQFF. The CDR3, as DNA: TGTGCCAGCAGCGCCGGGACACTAGACAATGAGCAGTTCTTC.

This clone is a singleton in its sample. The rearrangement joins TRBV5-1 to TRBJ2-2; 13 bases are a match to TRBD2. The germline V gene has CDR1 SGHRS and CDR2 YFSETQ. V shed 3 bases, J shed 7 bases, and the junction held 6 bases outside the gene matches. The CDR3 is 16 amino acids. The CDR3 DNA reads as TGCGCCAGCAGCTCCGGGACTAGCGGGGTGAGCGGGGAGCTGTTTTTT. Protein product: CASSSGTSGVSGELFF. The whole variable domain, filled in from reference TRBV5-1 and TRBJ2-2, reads KAGVTQTPRYLIKTRGQQVTLSCSPISGHRSVSWYQQTPGQGLQFLFEYFSETQRNKGNFPGRFSGRQFSNSRSEMNVSTLELGDSALYLCASSSGTSGVSGELFFGEGSRLTVL.

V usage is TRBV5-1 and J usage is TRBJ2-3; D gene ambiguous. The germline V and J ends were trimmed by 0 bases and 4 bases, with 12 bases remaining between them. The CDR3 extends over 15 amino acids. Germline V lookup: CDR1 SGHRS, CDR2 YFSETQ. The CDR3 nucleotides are TGCGCCAGCAGCTTGGGACTCCGGTCAGCAGATACGCAGTATTTT. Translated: CASSLGLRSADTQYF. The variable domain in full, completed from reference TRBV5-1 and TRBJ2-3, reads KAGVTQTPRYLIKTRGQQVTLSCSPISGHRSVSWYQQTPGQGLQFLFEYFSETQRNKGNFPGRFSGRQFSNSRSEMNVSTLELGDSALYLCASSLGLRSADTQYFGPGTRLTVL.

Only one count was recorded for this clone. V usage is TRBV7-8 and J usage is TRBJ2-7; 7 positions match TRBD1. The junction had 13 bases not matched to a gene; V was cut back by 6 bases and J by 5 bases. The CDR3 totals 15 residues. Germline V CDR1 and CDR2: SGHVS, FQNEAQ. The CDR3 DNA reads TGTGCCAGCAGTTTCCGACAGGGCGGGTCCCACGAGCAGTACTTC. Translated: CASSFRQGGSHEQYF. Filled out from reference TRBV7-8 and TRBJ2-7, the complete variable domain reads GAGVSQSPRYKVAKRGQDVALRCDPISGHVSLFWYQQALGQGPEFLTYFQNEAQLDKSGLPSDRFFAERPEGSVSTLKIQRTQQEDSAVYLCASSFRQGGSHEQYFGPGTRLTVT.

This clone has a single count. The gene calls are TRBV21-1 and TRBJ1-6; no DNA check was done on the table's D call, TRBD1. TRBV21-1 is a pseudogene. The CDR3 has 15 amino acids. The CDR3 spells CASSRYRGPDSPLHF. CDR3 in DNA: TGTGCCAGCAGCAGATACAGGGGGCCGGATTCACCCCTCCACTTT.

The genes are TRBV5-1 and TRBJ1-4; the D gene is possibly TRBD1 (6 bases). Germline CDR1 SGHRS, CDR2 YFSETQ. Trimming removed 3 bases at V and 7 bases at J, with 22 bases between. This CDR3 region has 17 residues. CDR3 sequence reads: CASSSESGGGAVEKLFF. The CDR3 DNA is TGCGCCAGCAGCTCCGAATCGGGGGGCGGGGCAGTTGAAAAACTGTTTTTT.

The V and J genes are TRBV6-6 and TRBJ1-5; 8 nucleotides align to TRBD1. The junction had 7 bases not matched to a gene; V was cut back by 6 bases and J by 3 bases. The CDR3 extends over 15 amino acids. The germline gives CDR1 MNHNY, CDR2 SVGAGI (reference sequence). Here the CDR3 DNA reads TGTGCCAGCAGATCCACAGGGGGTTCCAATCAGCCCCAGCATTTT. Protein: CASRSTGGSNQPQHF.

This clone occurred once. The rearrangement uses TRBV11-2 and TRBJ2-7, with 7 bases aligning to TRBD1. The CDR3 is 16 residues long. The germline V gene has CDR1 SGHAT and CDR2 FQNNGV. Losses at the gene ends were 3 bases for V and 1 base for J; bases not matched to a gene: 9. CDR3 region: CASSFLTGTESYEQYF. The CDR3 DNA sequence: TGTGCCAGCAGCTTTCTTACCGGGACAGAGTCCTACGAGCAGTACTTC.

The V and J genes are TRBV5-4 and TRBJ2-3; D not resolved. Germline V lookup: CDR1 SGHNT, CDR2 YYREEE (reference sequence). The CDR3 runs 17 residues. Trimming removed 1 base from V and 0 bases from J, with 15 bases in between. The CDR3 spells CASSLKSGPFSTDTQYF. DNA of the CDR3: TGTGCCAGCAGCTTGAAGTCAGGCCCATTCAGCACAGATACGCAGTATTTT.

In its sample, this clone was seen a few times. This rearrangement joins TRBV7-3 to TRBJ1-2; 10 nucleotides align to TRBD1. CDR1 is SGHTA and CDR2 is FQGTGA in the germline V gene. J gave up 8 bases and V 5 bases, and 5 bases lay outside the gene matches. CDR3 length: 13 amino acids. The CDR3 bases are TGTGCCAGCAGCCCCCGGACAGGGGGAGGCTACACCTTC. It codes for CASSPRTGGGYTF.

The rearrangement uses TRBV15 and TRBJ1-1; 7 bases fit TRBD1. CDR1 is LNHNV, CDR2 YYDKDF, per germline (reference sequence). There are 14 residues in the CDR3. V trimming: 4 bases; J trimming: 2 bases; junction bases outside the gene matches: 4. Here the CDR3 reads CATSKRQGNTEAFF. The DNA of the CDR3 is TGTGCCACCAGCAAGAGACAGGGAAACACTGAAGCTTTCTTT.

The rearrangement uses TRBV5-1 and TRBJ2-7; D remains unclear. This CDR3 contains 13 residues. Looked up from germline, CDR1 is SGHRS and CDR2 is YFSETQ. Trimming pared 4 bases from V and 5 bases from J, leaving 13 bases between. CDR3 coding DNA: TGCGCCAGCAGCCCGGCGGCCCACCACGAGCAGTACTTC. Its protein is CASSPAAHHEQYF.

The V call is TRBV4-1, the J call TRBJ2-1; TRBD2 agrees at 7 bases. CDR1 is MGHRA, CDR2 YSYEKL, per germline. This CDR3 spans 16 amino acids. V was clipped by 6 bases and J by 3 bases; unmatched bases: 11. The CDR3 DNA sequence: TGCGCCAGCAGTGGAACCCCGGGACTAAGCTACAATGAGCAGTTCTTC. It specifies CASSGTPGLSYNEQFF.

The CDR3 sequence is CASSLFDRSGGYTF. The CDR3 DNA reads as TGTGCCAGCAGTTTATTTGACAGGTCCGGTGGCTACACCTTC. The genes are TRBV6-5 and TRBJ1-2; TRBD1 might be the D (6 bases). CDR1 is MNHEY, CDR2 SVGAGI, per germline. Trimming stripped 4 bases from V and 7 bases from J, with 16 bases between. The CDR3 contains 14 residues.

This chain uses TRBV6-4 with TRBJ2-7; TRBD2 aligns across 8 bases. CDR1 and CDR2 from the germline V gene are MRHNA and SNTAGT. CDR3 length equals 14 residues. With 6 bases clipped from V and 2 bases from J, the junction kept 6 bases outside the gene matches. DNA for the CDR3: TGTGCCAGCAGGGGCCTAGCGGGTCCCTACGAGCAGTACTTC. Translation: CASRGLAGPYEQYF.

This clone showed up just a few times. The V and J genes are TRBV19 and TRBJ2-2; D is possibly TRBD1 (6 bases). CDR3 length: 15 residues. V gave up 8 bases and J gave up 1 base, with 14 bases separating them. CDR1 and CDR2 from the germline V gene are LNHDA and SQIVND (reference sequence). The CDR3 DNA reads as TGTGCCAGTGTCCCACAGGGAAGGAACACCGGGGAGCTGTTTTTT. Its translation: CASVPQGRNTGELFF. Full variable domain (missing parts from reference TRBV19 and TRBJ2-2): DGGITQSPKYLFRKEGQNVTLSCEQNLNHDAMYWYRQDPGQGLRLIYYSQIVNDFQKGDIAEGYSVSREKKESFPLTVTSAQKNPTAFYLCASVPQGRNTGELFFGEGSRLTVL.